Shown below are 17 T cell receptor beta chains from a single sample sequenced in a study of Tregs in tolerant kidney transplant recipients. The data were produced by immunoSEQ multiplex PCR, yet TCRdb's version contains in-frame clones alone and is incomplete. This repertoire comprises 30,000 to 35,000 clones; its ten largest clones make up about 7.6%. The source material was CD8+ T cells from blood, sampled before the transplant. Receptor source: a human donor who received a combined kidney and bone marrow transplant.

Of note for this clone: The observed sequence ends 3 residues before the CDR3 terminus, with the missing tail filled in from the germline J gene. This chain joins TRBV5-4 and TRBJ2-2; unclear D gene. The CDR3 loop spans 15 amino acids. Germline V CDR1 and CDR2: SGHNT, YYREEE (reference sequence). V was shortened by 4 bases and J by 0 bases, with 10 bases between the two germline ends. The CDR3 loop reads CASSVYPPNTGELFF. The DNA read from the CDR3 is TGTGCCAGCAGCGTCTACCCACCGAACACCGGGGAG.

Of note for this clone: The observed sequence ends 3 residues before the CDR3 terminus, with the missing tail filled in from the germline J gene. The rearrangement uses TRBV14 and TRBJ2-1; 10 bases match TRBD2. CDR3 size: 17 residues. With 1 base clipped from V and 2 bases from J, the junction kept 5 bases outside the gene matches. CDR1 is SGHDN and CDR2 is FVKESK in the germline V gene. CDR3 DNA (partial): TGTGCCAGCAGCCAAGCTCTCCTAGCGGGGGCCTACAATGAG. Residues: CASSQALLAGAYNE. The whole CDR3 sequence is CASSQALLAGAYNEQFF.

Of note for this clone: The read terminates 3 residues before the CDR3 end, so the remaining end is supplied by the germline J gene. The chain employs TRBV19 and TRBJ2-5; 9 bases match TRBD2. CDR1 is LNHDA and CDR2 is SQIVND in the germline V gene (reference sequence). This CDR3 spans 15 amino acids. Unmatched junction bases numbered 12, after V lost 8 bases and J lost 5 bases. Partial CDR3 DNA: TGTGCCAGTTCCCTAGCGGGGTCATCGTTCGAGACC. Its protein is CASSLAGSSFET. The full CDR3 is CASSLAGSSFETQYF.

CDR3 DNA, as far as it was read: TGTGCCTGGAGTAGAGGGACAGGACTTACTAACTATGGC. It encodes CAWSRGTGLTNYG. The full CDR3 is CAWSRGTGLTNYGYTF. This rearrangement joins TRBV30 to TRBJ1-2; 8 nucleotides agree with TRBD1. The CDR3 end lies 3 residues beyond the end of the read and is filled in from the germline J gene. The CDR3 is 16 residues long. The V gene's germline CDR1 is GTSNPN and CDR2 SVGIG (reference sequence). J gave up 0 bases and V 2 bases, and 8 bases lay outside the gene matches. Full variable domain (rest looked up from reference TRBV30 and TRBJ1-2): SQTIHQWPATLVQPVGSPLSLECTVEGTSNPNLYWYRQAAGRGLQLLFYSVGIGQISSEVPQNLSASRPQDRQFILSSKKLLLSDSGFYLCAWSRGTGLTNYGYTFGSGTRLTVV.

The CDR3: CASSLVGSGDAYGYTF. CDR3 DNA (partial): TGCGCCAGCAGCTTGGTAGGGTCAGGGGATGCCTATGGC. This sequence joins TRBV5-1 and TRBJ1-2; D is possibly TRBD1 (6 bases). Read sequence stops 3 residues before the CDR3 end, and the germline J gene provides the missing end. V was cut by 0 bases and J by 4 bases, with 16 bases left in between. From germline, CDR1 is SGHRS and CDR2 YFSETQ. This CDR3 spans 16 amino acids.

The sequenced CDR3 bases are TGTGCCAGCAGAGGGGGTGATGAG. Protein sequence: CASRGGDE. The entire CDR3 protein is CASRGGDEQFF. The rearrangement links TRBV13 to TRBJ2-1, with D tentatively TRBD1 (6 bases). The CDR3 goes on 3 residues after the read ends, and that part is filled in from the germline J gene. Trimming cost V 6 bases and J 8 bases, with 8 bases left between them. CDR3 length: 11 residues. CDR1 and CDR2 (germline): PRHDT, FYEKMQ (reference sequence).

As regards this clone: The read ends 3 residues early relative to the CDR3; the germline J gene fills the gap. The chain has TRBV10-3 and TRBJ2-7; a weak D match, TRBD1 (6 bases). Trimming cost V 11 bases and J 0 bases, with 11 bases left between them. Germline-derived CDR1 and CDR2 are ENHRY and SYGVKD. CDR3 size: 12 residues. The CDR3 DNA, read in part, is TGTGCCGCCCTAGGGGGCTCCTACGAG. Translated, it gives CAALGGSYE. The whole CDR3 protein reads CAALGGSYEQYF.

Concerning this clone itself: The CDR3 goes on 3 residues after the read ends, and that part is filled in from the germline J gene. The gene calls are TRBV19 and TRBJ1-1, with D perhaps matching TRBD1 (5 bases). The CDR3 loop spans 16 amino acids. Germline assignment: CDR1 LNHDA and CDR2 SQIVND (reference sequence). Deletions cut 6 bases from V and 3 bases from J, with 20 bases between. The CDR3 DNA, read in part, is TGTGCCAGTAGCCTGAGGGGCAGGAGAACGGACACTGAA. Its translation is CASSLRGRRTDTE. The entire CDR3 sequence reads CASSLRGRRTDTEAFF.

A word on this clone: The read falls 3 residues short of the CDR3 end, and the missing part is taken from the germline J gene. The chain joins TRBV23-1 to TRBJ2-7; a weak D match, TRBD1 (5 bases). TRBV23-1 is recorded as an ORF, its role being uncertain. The CDR3 runs 14 residues. Between the trimmed V and J ends, which lost 4 bases and 3 bases, there was a span of 13 bases. CDR3 region: CASSPQGNNYEQYF. The sequenced part of the CDR3 DNA is TGCGCCAGCAGTCCCCAGGGTAATAACTACGAG.

As to this clone: The read falls 3 residues short of the CDR3 end, and the missing part is taken from the germline J gene. This rearrangement joins TRBV6-2 or TRBV6-3 to TRBJ2-5, with 12 nucleotides matching TRBD2. The CDR3 totals 16 residues. From germline, CDR1 is MNHEY and CDR2 SVGEGT. Losses at the gene ends were 8 bases for V and 2 bases for J; bases not matched to a gene: 9. The CDR3 is CASESNLAGGQETQYF. The sequenced CDR3 bases are TGTGCCAGCGAAAGTAATCTAGCGGGAGGGCAAGAGACC.

About this clone itself: The CDR3 goes on 3 residues after the read ends, and that part is filled in from the germline J gene. This rearrangement joins TRBV11-2 to TRBJ2-1; tentatively, D is TRBD2 (7 bases). Germline CDR1 reads SGHAT; CDR2 reads FQNNGV. This CDR3 has 15 amino acids. With 1 base removed from V and 2 bases from J, the gap between germline ends came to 9 bases. The DNA read from the CDR3 is TGTGCCAGCAGCTTAGTCGGGGGGCCCTACAATGAG. This codes for CASSLVGGPYNE. The whole CDR3 protein reads CASSLVGGPYNEQFF.

To note about this clone: The DNA ends 3 residues before the CDR3 does, and the rest of the CDR3 is filled in from the germline J gene. The chain employs TRBV6-1 and TRBJ2-2; 7 bases are a match to TRBD1. Germline CDR1 and CDR2: MNHNS and SASEGT. This CDR3 comprises 17 residues. V shed 6 bases and J 2 bases; nucleotides not matched to a gene: 12. The DNA read from the CDR3 is TGTGCCAGCAGCGAAAGTCCCGCAGGGGGAAACACCGGGGAG. It is translated as CASSESPAGGNTGE. The complete CDR3 sequence is CASSESPAGGNTGELFF.

Worth noting for this clone: Coverage ceases 3 residues before the CDR3 finishes, and the germline J gene fills in the end. The V call is TRBV7-9, the J call TRBJ2-7, with 8 nucleotides matching TRBD1. Germline V gene lookup returns CDR1 SEHNR and CDR2 FQNEAQ (reference sequence). The junction had 2 bases not matched to a gene; V was cut back by 4 bases and J by 3 bases. The CDR3 extends over 13 amino acids. The CDR3 sequence is CASSSGTGYEQYF. CDR3 DNA, as far as it was read: TGTGCCAGCAGCTCAGGGACAGGCTACGAG.

In the case of this clone: The sequenced fragment ends 3 residues before the CDR3 boundary, so the rest is inferred from the germline J gene. This chain joins TRBV30 and TRBJ1-4; 9 positions match TRBD1. Germline V lookup: CDR1 GTSNPN, CDR2 SVGIG (reference sequence). This CDR3 region has 13 residues. Trimming removed 6 bases from V and 5 bases from J; junction bases left unmatched: 4. The DNA read from the CDR3 is TGTGCCTGCTATACAGGGGGCAATGAAAAA. Its protein product is CACYTGGNEK. The entire CDR3 protein is CACYTGGNEKLFF.

Remarks on this clone: The CDR3 extends 3 residues past the end of the read, so its final part is completed from the germline J gene. The chain joins TRBV7-8 to TRBJ2-7; 8 nucleotides line up with TRBD1. The CDR3 length is 14 residues. J gave up 3 bases and V 5 bases, and 6 bases lay outside the gene matches. Germline V gives CDR1 SGHVS, CDR2 FQNEAQ. The CDR3 is CASSAFTGGYEQYF. The DNA read from the CDR3 is TGTGCCAGCAGCGCCTTTACAGGGGGCTACGAG.

Of note for this clone: The read ends 3 residues before the CDR3 terminus; that terminus is restored from the germline J gene. This rearrangement joins TRBV19 to TRBJ1-2, with a possible D match to TRBD1 (6 bases). The V end was cut by 10 bases, the J end by 4 bases, with 13 bases between. From germline, CDR1 is LNHDA and CDR2 SQIVND (reference sequence). The CDR3 length is 12 residues. The CDR3 loop is CAIRDTVYGYTF. CDR3 DNA (partial): TGTGCCATCCGGGACACAGTCTATGGC. Full variable domain (remainder filled in from reference TRBV19 and TRBJ1-2): DGGITQSPKYLFRKEGQNVTLSCEQNLNHDAMYWYRQDPGQGLRLIYYSQIVNDFQKGDIAEGYSVSREKKESFPLTVTSAQKNPTAFYLCAIRDTVYGYTFGSGTRLTVV.

Comments on this clone: The DNA ends 3 residues before the CDR3 does, and the rest of the CDR3 is filled in from the germline J gene. The rearrangement links TRBV5-6 to TRBJ1-1; D is ambiguous. The germline V gene encodes CDR1 SGHDT and CDR2 YYEEEE. The length of the CDR3 is 11 residues. The CDR3 here is CASSFNQRAFF. CDR3 bases read: TGTGCCAGCAGCTTTAACCAGCGG.